The subject of this entry is one T cell receptor beta chain. Its antigen remains unidentified. TCRdb keeps only in-frame clones here, not all; method: immunoSEQ multiplex PCR. The sample yields 35,000 to 40,000 clones, 86% seen once. The time point denotes: peripheral blood 6 weeks after treatment start. The sample is drawn from a study of PD-L1 blockade in urothelial cancer. Overall study context: Males with bladder-origin urothelial cancer made up twenty-five of 29 patients. At 3 weeks (second dose) and 6 weeks after starting treatment, blood was analyzed. Overall study results and limits: Below-median pretreatment blood TCR clonality was associated with improved progression-free and overall survival. Greater 3-week expansion of tumor-associated blood clones was recorded for durable-benefit patients.

The germline V and J ends were trimmed by 0 bases and 3 bases, with 10 bases remaining between them. Germline CDR1 SGHVS, CDR2 FQNEAQ. The CDR3 consists of 15 residues. The gene calls are TRBV7-8 and TRBJ2-3, with TRBD2 as a possible D gene (6 bases). The TCR comes from a man aged 55 to 69 with urothelial cancer. The starting material was PBMCs, obtained around atezolizumab (anti-PD-L1) treatment. This CDR3 is CASSLARLATDTQYF. The CDR3, as DNA: TGTGCCAGCAGCTTAGCGCGTCTAGCGACAGATACGCAGTATTTT.